This T cell receptor (beta chain) was found in a study of regulatory T cells in long-lasting Graves disease (dated by TCRdb to the early 2020s). For the study in its entirety: Patients with newly diagnosed Graves' disease had been on antithyroid drugs for under 3 months. A total of around 35 samples underwent TCR sequencing, from about 13 patients with persistent Graves' disease and roughly 20 patients with newly diagnosed Graves' disease. Persistent Graves' disease patients were compared with newly diagnosed Graves' disease patients by peripheral blood TCR sequencing and RNA sequencing. The study was registered as a clinical trial and conducted in China.

Results and caveats for the whole study, not just this receptor: Peripheral blood alone was examined, since thyroid tissue, which constituted the primary lesion, could not be accessed. Sequencing and analysis were limited to the TCR beta chain. More public clonotypes were shared among persistent patients (under 3,000) than among newly diagnosed patients (966). The authors acknowledged the small sample size as a limitation that may reduce accuracy. Persistent Graves' disease patients showed lower TCR Shannon entropy and fewer highly expanded clones than newly diagnosed patients, suggesting clonal expansion.

Library prep was done by multiplex PCR. TCRdb lists the instrument as Illumina HiSeq 4000. To build TCR beta libraries, CDR3 regions were amplified by Arm-PCR using iRepertoire HTBI primers. Before sequencing, the PCR products went through gel purification. Turning to the authors' computational methods: Across samples, around 58 TRBV and 13 to 15 TRBJ segments were identified and used for gene usage analysis of CDR3 amino acid clonotypes. COPE and FqMerger were used to merge the filtered high-quality paired reads into contigs. BLAST was used to align contigs to IMGT TRBV, TRBD and TRBJ reference genes, with CDR3 defined following IMGT. Clonotypes above 0.1% frequency were classified as highly expanded clones. Shannon entropy was used to measure repertoire diversity, and the Gini coefficient was used to measure V-J evenness. Clonotypes shared by more than one individual were considered public. The public sequencing data were trimmed at Q25 with fastp and processed into clonotypes with MiXCR by TCRdb, which kept only in-frame beta chains. One record per CDR3 amino acid sequence lists the most common genes and DNA. The V and J calls shown here were made by TCRdb, not taken from the authors' results. The sample has about 460,000 distinct CDR3 sequences on record, approximately 15% of them singletons. Approximately 17% of the sample rests with the top ten.

The time point label here, explained by the study, means: newly diagnosed GD, antithyroid drugs for less than 3 months. For both TCR sequencing and RNA sequencing, RNA was extracted from PBMCs using TRIzol. The diagnosis of Graves' disease was made according to American Thyroid Association guidelines. Patients for the study were recruited at an endocrinology department in Xi'an, China. Each patient gave about 9.1 milliliters of peripheral blood, collected in an EDTA anticoagulant tube. Ficoll Paque Plus density gradient separation was used to isolate PBMCs, and no further T cell sorting was done. An Agilent 2100 Bioanalyzer and agarose gel were used to assess RNA quality, and a NanoDrop 2000 was used to measure RNA concentration. As for this clonotype: Which antigen it targets is not known. Its ends do not fully match the called genes, so a read error is possible.

These data are also associated with another study on T cells in Graves' hyperthyroidism and ophthalmopathy. Drawing on the second study: Graves' hyperthyroidism was defined as stable when no progression to ophthalmopathy occurred over 18 months of follow-up. Hyperthyroidism patients were newly diagnosed, with disease duration under 2 months, and aged 18 to 65 years. The study excluded patients with uncontrolled infections, other autoimmune diseases, pregnancy or lactation. Diagnoses relied on clinical symptoms, serum thyroxine and TRAb, thyroid ultrasound and orbital computed tomography. The TCR CDR3 was subjected to a first round of RT-PCR using the HTBI primer set and the Qiagen OneStep RT-PCR kit. Most expanded thyroid clonotypes (frequency above 0.001) were also detected in blood, suggesting blood repertoires may reflect thyroid immune responses. In cross-validation, a model built on a 13 V-J signature told ophthalmopathy apart from stable hyperthyroidism with under 90% sensitivity and about 81% specificity, and in testing the same model reached 80%/75%. In validation, the model predicted progression to ophthalmopathy a median of roughly six months before onset, with about 67% sensitivity and nearly 75% specificity. To identify TCR V-J signatures that set the groups apart, the researchers used a discovery cohort of roughly 100 patients, made up of around 42 with Graves' ophthalmopathy and some 55 with stable Graves' hyperthyroidism. Whether ophthalmopathy could be predicted prospectively was tested in an independent validation cohort made up of 18 to 20 hyperthyroidism patients plus 17 patients who later progressed to ophthalmopathy. The roughly 100 discovery patients were randomly divided into training and test sets at a 7:3 ratio. In more than 5 Graves' hyperthyroidism patients, the study also compared T-cell repertoires from thyroid tissue with T-cell repertoires from blood. After sampling, hyperthyroidism patients received methimazole starting at 30 mg daily, and ophthalmopathy patients received high-dose intravenous methylprednisolone. Libraries were constructed in a second round of multiplex PCR, after which size selection and purification were performed. The libraries were sequenced on an Illumina HiSeq2000 using paired-end 100 bp reads. SOAPnuke was used to process the raw data, throwing out any read that contained adapters or uncalled bases, had a mean Phred below 15, or lacked an exact constant-primer or identifier match. COPE v1.2.5 was used to merge high-quality paired reads, and clonotypes were defined as unique nucleotide sequences. MiTCR v1.1 was used to align clonotypes to the IMGT TRBV, TRBD and TRBJ reference segments. Only V-J combinations with frequency above 0.0001, covering 99% to 99.2% of repertoires, were analysed. A TCS score was defined as the ratio between F50 (clonal expansion) and ExV (chaos), using BLOSUM62-based TCRdist between CDR3 peptides within each V-J. Welch's t-statistics and random forest reduced 450 to 600 V-J features to under 15, which were used in a naive Bayes classifier (R e1071). Sample size was not statistically predetermined, and investigators were not blinded to group allocation. According to the paper, TCR Vbeta CDR3 sequencing was carried out on approximately 140 peripheral blood samples, which came from 40 to 45 ophthalmopathy, 80 or so hyperthyroidism and roughly 17 progressor patients.

This specimen was peripheral blood mononuclear cells (PBMCs), taken at new diagnosis, from a patient treated with antithyroid drugs. This receptor was obtained from a woman aged 45-59 years with Graves disease. Donor details come from another sample of the same person, matched by shared clones.

The CDR3 protein: CAGSYSVFQVLVPGEAFF. The nucleotide sequence reads as follows: TGTGCCGGCAGTTACTCGGTTTTTCAGGTCCTTGTCCCTGGTGAAGCTTTCTTT. Here the chain combines TRBV6-5 and TRBJ1-1; the D gene cannot be resolved reliably. CDR1 MNHEY and CDR2 SVGAGI were looked up in the germline V gene. The CDR3 starts with the cysteine, ends with the phenylalanine, and has 18 residues. CDR3 DNA only is kept here, 54 bases in frame from base 1.